The entry below describes one T cell receptor (beta chain). The data were produced by immunoSEQ multiplex PCR, yet TCRdb's version contains in-frame clones alone and is incomplete. Among 120,000 or so clones listed, approximately 85% were seen once. These data originate in a study of T cell responses to AZD1222 COVID-19 vaccine. This CDR3 spans 14 amino acids. Trimming shortened V by 5 bases and J by 2 bases, and 12 bases separated the two germline ends. Germline CDR1 PRHDT, CDR2 FYEKMQ (reference sequence). V usage is TRBV13 and J usage is TRBJ1-1; a weak D match, TRBD1 (6 bases). The TCR originated in an adult in good health. Specimen: peripheral blood, collected on day 0 of AZD1222 vaccination. CDR3 bases: TGTGCCAGCAGCATTTACAGGGATAACACTGAAGCTTTCTTT. This gives the protein CASSIYRDNTEAFF.